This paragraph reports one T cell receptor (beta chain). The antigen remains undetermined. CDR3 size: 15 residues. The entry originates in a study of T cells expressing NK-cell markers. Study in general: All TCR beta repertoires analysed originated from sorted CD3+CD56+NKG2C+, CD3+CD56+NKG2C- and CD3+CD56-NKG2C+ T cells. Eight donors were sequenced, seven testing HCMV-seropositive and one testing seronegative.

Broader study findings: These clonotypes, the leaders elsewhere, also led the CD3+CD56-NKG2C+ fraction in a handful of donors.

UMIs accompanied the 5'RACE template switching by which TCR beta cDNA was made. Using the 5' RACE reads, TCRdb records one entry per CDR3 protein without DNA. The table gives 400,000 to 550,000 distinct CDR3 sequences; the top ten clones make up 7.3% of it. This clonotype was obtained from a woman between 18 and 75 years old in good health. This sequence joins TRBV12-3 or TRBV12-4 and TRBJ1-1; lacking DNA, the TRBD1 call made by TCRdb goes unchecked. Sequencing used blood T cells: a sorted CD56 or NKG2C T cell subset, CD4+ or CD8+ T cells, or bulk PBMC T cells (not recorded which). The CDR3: CASSERTKKGTEAFF.